This T cell receptor (beta chain) was recorded in a study of OX40 agonist ivuxolimab in advanced cancers. Overall study: Ivuxolimab is an agonistic anti-OX40 (CD134) antibody, and patients were treated with it. Whole-study results and caveats: In the 0.1 to 3.0 mg/kg range, CD4+ and CD8+ blood T cells had expanded clonally by week 6.

Comment on this clone: Its antigen is as yet unknown.

CDR1 and CDR2 from the germline V gene are SGHDT and YYEEEE. The CDR3 covers 16 residues. Deletions cut 0 bases from V and 0 bases from J, with 12 bases between. Produced via immunoSEQ multiplex PCR; TCRdb's table is partial and in-frame only. Here the sample spans fewer than 100,000 clones, around 80% being singletons. The sequencing used CD4+ or CD8+ T cells sorted from blood, collected in a trial of the OX40 agonist ivuxolimab. The rearrangement joins TRBV5-6 to TRBJ1-1, with D uncertain. This sequence originates from an adult with an advanced solid tumor such as melanoma, head and neck, liver or kidney cancer. CDR3 in DNA: TGTGCCAGCAGCTTGGGAGGGTCCCTCGTGAACACTGAAGCTTTCTTT. Amino acid sequence: CASSLGGSLVNTEAFF.